The T cell receptor (beta chain) described here comes from a study of blood T cell repertoires in COVID-19. Whole-study context: Samples came from the United States, Italy and Spain, spanning acute and convalescent COVID-19. From T cells, B-cell-depleted T cells, or PBMCs came the material, which was cDNA or gDNA.

Authors' methods: Quantification of nucleated cells was approximated via reference gene primer amplification. The assay was immunoSEQ multiplex PCR, and TCRdb's table has in-frame clones only and misses some. The DNA was the basis for D and trimming; V, J and clone size are from that table. Here the sample spans under 250,000 clones, roughly nine tenths being singletons. Germline assignment: CDR1 SGHRS and CDR2 YFSETQ. V dropped 0 bases and J dropped 8 bases, with 17 bases sitting between them. The CDR3 runs 15 residues. V usage is TRBV5-1 and J usage is TRBJ1-2; tentatively, D is TRBD1 (5 bases). The sequenced material came from peripheral blood. This TCR was sampled from a man aged 25-40 years with acute or convalescent COVID-19. CDR3 amino acids: CASSLAWGRQQGYTF. The CDR3, as DNA: TGCGCCAGCAGCTTGGCCTGGGGCAGGCAGCAGGGCTACACCTTC.